Following are 29 T cell receptor beta chains from one sample sequenced in a study of T cells expressing NK-cell markers. TCRdb processed the 5' RACE reads again and assigns one entry to each CDR3 protein, with no DNA. The sample totals approximately 460,000 distinct CDR3 sequences. Sequencing was carried out using blood T cells: a sorted CD56 or NKG2C T cell subset, CD4+ or CD8+ T cells, or bulk PBMC T cells (not recorded which). The receptors originated from a woman aged 18-70 years in good health.

The V gene is TRBV29-1, the J gene TRBJ2-7; TCRdb reports TRBD1, a call that lacks DNA to check it against. Germline CDR1 is SQVTM and CDR2 is ANQGSEA. The CDR3 contains 11 residues. The CDR3 sequence: CSVGLGVEQYF.

The chain uses TRBV20-1 and TRBJ1-1; TCRdb designates TRBD1, a call that cannot be tested without DNA. This CDR3 has 19 amino acids. CDR1 is DFQATT, CDR2 SNEGSKA, per germline (reference sequence). The CDR3: CSARSPLRTGGWENTEAFF.

This chain joins TRBV29-1 and TRBJ2-5. Germline CDR1 and CDR2: SQVTM and ANQGSEA. There are 12 residues in the CDR3. CDR3 region: CSVDGSKETQYF.

The chain employs TRBV12-3 or TRBV12-4 and TRBJ2-1; the TRBD1 assignment by TCRdb is unverifiable without DNA. This CDR3 contains 15 residues. CDR3 loop: CASSLAGTGADEQFF.

This chain connects TRBV7-8 to TRBJ1-1. Germline V lookup: CDR1 SGHVS, CDR2 FQNEAQ. The CDR3 is made up of 14 amino acids. The CDR3 sequence is CASSLASGNTEAFF. The entire variable domain, with the rest obtained from reference TRBV7-8 and TRBJ1-1, is as follows: GAGVSQSPRYKVAKRGQDVALRCDPISGHVSLFWYQQALGQGPEFLTYFQNEAQLDKSGLPSDRFFAERPEGSVSTLKIQRTQQEDSAVYLCASSLASGNTEAFFGQGTRLTVV.

The J gene is TRBJ2-2, the V gene TRBV20-1; TCRdb indicates TRBD2, and absent DNA this call remains unverified. CDR3 length: 15 amino acids. Germline CDR1 reads DFQATT; CDR2 reads SNEGSKA (reference sequence). CDR3 sequence: CSASAARKRDGELFF.

The J gene is TRBJ1-2, the V gene TRBV6-5; the D call from TCRdb, TRBD1, cannot be confirmed without DNA. This CDR3 contains 16 residues. Germline V CDR1 and CDR2: MNHEY, SVGAGI. CDR3 sequence: CASSFDTGGAGYGYTF.

The chain uses TRBV20-1 and TRBJ1-1; TCRdb lists TRBD1, though no DNA is available to test this call. The CDR3 sequence is 12 residues long. Germline lookup yields CDR1 DFQATT and CDR2 SNEGSKA (reference sequence). CDR3 sequence: CSAGRGDTEAFF.

The rearrangement joins TRBV30 to TRBJ2-1; TCRdb's D call, TRBD1, is unchecked because there is no DNA. The CDR3 consists of 13 residues. Per germline, CDR1 GTSNPN and CDR2 SVGIG (reference sequence). This CDR3 reads CAWSQGFGNEQFF.

The chain links TRBV12-3 or TRBV12-4 to TRBJ2-5. The CDR3 has 11 residues. CDR3 residues: CASSPRETQYF.

This chain links TRBV7-9 with TRBJ2-1; TCRdb designates TRBD1, a call that cannot be tested without DNA. The CDR3 consists of 14 residues. In germline, CDR1 is SEHNR, CDR2 FQNEAQ (reference sequence). CDR3 protein: CASSSLRGQHEQFF.

This chain links TRBV27 with TRBJ1-2; TCRdb outputs TRBD1, but without DNA this stays unchecked. Germline V CDR1 and CDR2: MNHEY, SMNVEV (reference sequence). The CDR3 consists of 16 residues. This chain's CDR3 is CASSPNDRILHYGYTF.

The chain has TRBV18 and TRBJ1-4; TCRdb returns TRBD1, unconfirmable since there is no DNA. CDR3 size: 14 residues. Germline V gene data show CDR1 as KGHSH and CDR2 as LQKENI. The CDR3: CASSSDTGYEKLFF.

The CDR3 loop reads CSVEGPRNQPQHF. The chain has TRBV29-1 and TRBJ1-5; TCRdb indicates TRBD1, and absent DNA this call remains unverified. Germline V gene data show CDR1 as SQVTM and CDR2 as ANQGSEA. The CDR3 contains 13 residues.

The chain is built from TRBV4-2 and TRBJ2-6; without DNA, the TCRdb call of TRBD1 cannot be checked. There are 16 residues in the CDR3. Germline assignment: CDR1 LGHNA and CDR2 YNFKEQ. This chain's CDR3 is CASSQEGGSGANVLTF.

The V and J genes are TRBV12-3 or TRBV12-4 and TRBJ1-5; TCRdb designates TRBD1, a call that cannot be tested without DNA. The CDR3 runs 14 residues. The CDR3 reads CASSLAWANQPQHF.

The chain's CDR3 is CASMAGGAYNEQFF. The chain links TRBV28 to TRBJ2-1. The germline V gene encodes CDR1 MDHEN and CDR2 SYDVKM. This CDR3 has 14 residues.

The V call is TRBV29-1, the J call TRBJ1-2; checking the TCRdb D call of TRBD1 is not possible without DNA. This CDR3 region has 11 residues. Germline CDR1 and CDR2: SQVTM and ANQGSEA. This chain's CDR3 is CSATGYYGYTF.

The chain combines TRBV10-3 with TRBJ2-3; TCRdb reports TRBD1, a call that lacks DNA to check it against. In germline, CDR1 is ENHRY, CDR2 SYGVKD. CDR3 length equals 15 residues. The CDR3 loop reads CAISEQGARTDTQYF.

This chain joins TRBV7-2 and TRBJ2-1; TCRdb reports TRBD2, a call that lacks DNA to check it against. Germline lookup yields CDR1 SGHTA and CDR2 FQGNSA. CDR3 length: 16 residues. The chain's CDR3 is CASSLASGRSYNEQFF.

The V gene is TRBV7-3, the J gene TRBJ2-3; TCRdb's D call of TRBD2 is untestable without DNA. Germline V gene data show CDR1 as SGHTA and CDR2 as FQGTGA. The CDR3 is 16 residues long. This CDR3 reads CASSLTLGGPGDTQYF.

This rearrangement joins TRBV7-9 to TRBJ1-3; TCRdb picks TRBD1, but there is no DNA to check that call. Looked up from germline, CDR1 is SEHNR and CDR2 is FQNEAQ (reference sequence). This CDR3 spans 17 amino acids. CDR3 residues: CASSPIGPGASGNTIYF.

The V call is TRBV2, the J call TRBJ1-6; TCRdb calls TRBD1, which cannot be checked without DNA. This CDR3 contains 13 residues. Germline assignment: CDR1 SNHLY and CDR2 FYNNEI. CDR3 sequence reads: CAGQGPGNSPLHF.

The chain links TRBV21-1 to TRBJ2-5; the TRBD1 assignment by TCRdb is unverifiable without DNA. TRBV21-1 is listed as a pseudogene. The CDR3 is made up of 17 amino acids. This CDR3 is CASSKGDGAGNQETQYF.

The chain carries TRBV29-1 and TRBJ2-7; TCRdb gives TRBD2 as the D gene, but with no DNA this cannot be confirmed. CDR3 size: 13 residues. Germline assignment: CDR1 SQVTM and CDR2 ANQGSEA. CDR3 sequence: CSVLAGLTAEQYF.

This chain links TRBV11-2 with TRBJ1-2. From germline, CDR1 is SGHAT and CDR2 FQNNGV. The CDR3 spans 14 residues. Here the CDR3 reads CASSPRRPNYGYTF.

The chain carries TRBV12-3 or TRBV12-4 and TRBJ2-1; TCRdb's D gene call, TRBD2, goes unchecked for lack of DNA. This CDR3 is built from 16 residues. This CDR3 reads CASSKPRTSRHNEQFF.

Here the CDR3 reads CASSPLRADYNSPLHF. The gene calls are TRBV18 and TRBJ1-6. Germline CDR1 reads KGHSH; CDR2 reads LQKENI. The CDR3 covers 16 residues.

This sequence joins TRBV20-1 and TRBJ1-2; TCRdb picks TRBD1, but there is no DNA to check that call. Germline CDR1 is DFQATT and CDR2 is SNEGSKA (reference sequence). This CDR3 contains 13 residues. CDR3 in amino acids: CSAWGRGNYGYTF.